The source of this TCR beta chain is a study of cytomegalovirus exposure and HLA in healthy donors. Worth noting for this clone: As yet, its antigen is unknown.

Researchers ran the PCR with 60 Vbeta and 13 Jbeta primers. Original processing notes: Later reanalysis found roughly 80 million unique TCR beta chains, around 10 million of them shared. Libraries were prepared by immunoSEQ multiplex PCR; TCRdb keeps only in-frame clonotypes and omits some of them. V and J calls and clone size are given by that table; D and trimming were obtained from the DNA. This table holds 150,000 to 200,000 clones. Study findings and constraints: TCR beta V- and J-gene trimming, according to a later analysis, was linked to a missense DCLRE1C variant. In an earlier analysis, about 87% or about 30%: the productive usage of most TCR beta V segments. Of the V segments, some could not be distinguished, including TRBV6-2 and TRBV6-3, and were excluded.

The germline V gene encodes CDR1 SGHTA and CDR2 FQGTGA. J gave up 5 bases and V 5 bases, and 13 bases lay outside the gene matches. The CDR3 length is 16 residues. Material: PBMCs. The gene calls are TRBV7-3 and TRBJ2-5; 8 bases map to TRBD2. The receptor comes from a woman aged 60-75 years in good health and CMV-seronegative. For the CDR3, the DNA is TGTGCCAGCAGCCCTTCAGGGACTAGGGGGAGGGAGACCCAGTACTTC. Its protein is CASSPSGTRGRETQYF. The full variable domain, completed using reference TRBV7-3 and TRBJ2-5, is GAGVSQTPSNKVTEKGKYVELRCDPISGHTALYWYRQSLGQGPEFLIYFQGTGAADDSGLPNDRFFAVRPEGSVSTLKIQRTERGDSAVYLCASSPSGTRGRETQYFGPGTRLLVL.